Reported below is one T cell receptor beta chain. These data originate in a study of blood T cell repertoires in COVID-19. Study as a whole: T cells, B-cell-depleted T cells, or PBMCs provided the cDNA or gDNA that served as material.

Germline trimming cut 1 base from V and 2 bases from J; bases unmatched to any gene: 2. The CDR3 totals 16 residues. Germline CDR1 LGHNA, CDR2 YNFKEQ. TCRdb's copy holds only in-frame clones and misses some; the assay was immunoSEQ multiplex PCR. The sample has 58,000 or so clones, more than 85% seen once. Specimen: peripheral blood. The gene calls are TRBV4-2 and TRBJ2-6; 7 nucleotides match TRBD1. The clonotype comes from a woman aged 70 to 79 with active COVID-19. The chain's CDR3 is CASSQVGTAGANVLTF. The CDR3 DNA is TGTGCCAGCAGCCAAGTAGGGACAGCTGGGGCCAACGTCCTGACTTTC.